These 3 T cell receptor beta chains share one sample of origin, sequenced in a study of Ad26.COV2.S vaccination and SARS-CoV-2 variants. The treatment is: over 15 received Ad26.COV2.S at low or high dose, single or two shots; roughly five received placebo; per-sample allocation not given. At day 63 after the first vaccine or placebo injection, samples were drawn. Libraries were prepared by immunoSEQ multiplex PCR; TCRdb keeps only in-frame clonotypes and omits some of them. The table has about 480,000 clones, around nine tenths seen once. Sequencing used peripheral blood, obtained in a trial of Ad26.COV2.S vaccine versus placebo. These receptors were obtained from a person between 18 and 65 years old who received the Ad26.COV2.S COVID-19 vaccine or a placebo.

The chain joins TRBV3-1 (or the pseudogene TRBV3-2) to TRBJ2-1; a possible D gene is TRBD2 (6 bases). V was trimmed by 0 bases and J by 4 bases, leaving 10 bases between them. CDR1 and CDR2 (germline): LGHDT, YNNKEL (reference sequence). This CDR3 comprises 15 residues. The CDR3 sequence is CASSQDGGNYNEQFF. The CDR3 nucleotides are TGTGCCAGCAGCCAAGACGGGGGAAATTACAATGAGCAGTTCTTC.

CDR3 coding DNA: TGTGCCAGCAGCGTTACCTCACTAGGAAACGAGCAGTACTTC. Residues: CASSVTSLGNEQYF. The chain recombines TRBV9 with TRBJ2-7, with TRBD2 as a possible D gene (5 bases). V lost 2 bases to trimming and J lost 5 bases, with 14 bases between them. CDR3 length equals 14 residues. CDR1 and CDR2 (germline): SGDLS, YYNGEE.

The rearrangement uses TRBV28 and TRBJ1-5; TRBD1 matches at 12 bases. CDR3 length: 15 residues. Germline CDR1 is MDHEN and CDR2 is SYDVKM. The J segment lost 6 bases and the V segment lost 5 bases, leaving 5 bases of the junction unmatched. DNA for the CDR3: TGTGCCAGCAGTATGGGACAGGGGGCAAGTCAGCCCCAGCATTTT. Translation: CASSMGQGASQPQHF. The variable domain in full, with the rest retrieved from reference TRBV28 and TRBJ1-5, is DVKVTQSSRYLVKRTGEKVFLECVQDMDHENMFWYRQDPGLGLRLIYFSYDVKMKEKGDIPEGYSVSREKKERFSLILESASTNQTSMYLCASSMGQGASQPQHFGDGTRLSIL.